This TCR beta chain was recovered during a study of CD8+CD57+ T cells in acquired aplastic anemia. Across the whole study: The mean DNA yield obtained from sorted CD4+ and CD8+ cells came to 3.2 ug. Where healthy donors were concerned, CD4+ cells averaged approximately 10 million reads.

This clonotype occurred many times. The antigen remains undetermined. The ends were cut back, 2 bases at V and 7 bases at J, with 8 bases in the middle. The germline CDR1 and CDR2 sequences are LGHDT and YNNKEL (reference sequence). This CDR3 comprises 12 residues. Study results and caveats: In common between the patients and the controls were nearly 30 CD8+ CDR3 sequences. Statistical testing detected no significant gap in CD8+ Simpson's diversity between patients and controls.

Genomic DNA provided the template from which TCR beta VDJ and CDR3 profiles were obtained. TCRdb itself ran the reads through MiXCR, one entry per CDR3 protein. The repertoire has hundreds of thousands of distinct CDR3 sequences, around 68% of them found once; the top ten carry 3.5% to 4.5%. The TCR originated in a human donor in good health, serving as a control. Material for sequencing was sorted CD4+, CD8+, or CD8+CD57+ T cells (not recorded which) from PBMCs. The chain uses TRBV3-1 and TRBJ1-2; D ambiguous. Here the CDR3 DNA reads TGTGCCAGCAGCCAATCCAGTGGTGGCTACACCTTC. This gives the protein CASSQSSGGYTF.